The present entry profiles one T cell receptor (beta chain) with its context. The antigen is not known. This CDR3 is 13 amino acids long. CDR1 is MGHRA, CDR2 YSYEKL, per germline. The V end was cut by 1 base, the J end by 0 bases, with 3 bases between. The data derive from a study of T-cell memory formation after mild COVID-19. In the study overall: Clusters were largely donor specific. Whole-study findings and limits: The study found contracting CD4+ clones mainly in CM and EM and contracting CD8+ clones in EMRA. Clones that got smaller from day 15 to 85 had even CD4/CD8, while clones growing later tipped toward CD4+.

From 5'RACE with constant-segment primers came TCR alpha and TCR beta cDNA libraries that carried sample barcodes and UMIs. From the 5' RACE reads, TCRdb called clonotypes with MiXCR, one entry per CDR3 protein. The sample carries approximately 290,000 distinct CDR3 sequences, less than 20% recorded once. The chain employs TRBV4-1 and TRBJ1-1, with D unresolved. The sequence derives from a man aged 18-30 years who had mild COVID-19 (a few samples of this study predate the infection). Cell type and time point are not known. Sequenced input: PBMCs or a T cell subset sorted from them (not recorded which). The CDR3 region has the DNA TGCGCCAGCAGCCAAGTGGTGAACACTGAAGCTTTCTTT. Protein product: CASSQVVNTEAFF.